These 2 T cell receptor beta chains came from one sample sequenced in a study of regulatory T cells in long-lasting Graves disease. Researchers made TCR beta libraries by using iRepertoire HTBI primers and running Arm-PCR on CDR3 regions. TCRdb analysed the multiplex PCR reads with MiXCR anew, one entry per CDR3 protein. In the table there are about 440,000 distinct CDR3 sequences, more than 13% of which are singletons. Sample time point: newly diagnosed GD, antithyroid drugs for less than 3 months. PBMC-extracted RNA yielded the TCR library. This sample was shared with a second study, whose subject was T cells in Graves' hyperthyroidism and ophthalmopathy.

The source material was peripheral blood mononuclear cells (PBMCs), sampled at new diagnosis, from a patient treated with antithyroid drugs. Receptor source: a woman under 40 with Graves disease.

The rearrangement links TRBV27 to TRBJ1-1; 7 bases match TRBD1. Per germline, CDR1 MNHEY and CDR2 SMNVEV (reference sequence). Trimming took 2 bases from V and 6 from J; bases not matched to a gene: 12. This CDR3 comprises 16 residues. The CDR3 spells CASSLMGRTGLPEAFF. CDR3 nucleotide sequence: TGTGCCAGCAGTTTAATGGGGCGGACAGGCCTCCCTGAAGCTTTCTTT.

This chain links TRBV19 with TRBJ1-1; weak D call: TRBD1 (6 bases). The V end lost 3 bases, the J end lost 1 base, and 18 bases lay between the germline ends. The germline V gene encodes CDR1 LNHDA and CDR2 SQIVND (reference sequence). The CDR3 has 17 residues. This CDR3 reads CASSIERGLRQNTEAFF. In nucleotides, the CDR3 is TGTGCCAGTAGTATCGAGAGGGGGTTGAGACAGAACACTGAAGCTTTCTTT.